Following are 20 T cell receptor beta chains from one sample sequenced in a study of tissue T cells after allogeneic stem cell transplantation. Generated by immunoSEQ multiplex PCR, the TCRdb table keeps only in-frame clones and is missing some. The table lists fewer than 1,500 clones, over 45% of them singletons. As for time point: mouse harvest day 7 after allogeneic transplant. Mouse grafts combined 10^7 T-cell-depleted bone marrow cells with 10^6 splenic CD5+ T cells. The material sequenced was liver tissue. The receptor set was obtained from a female BALB/c mouse given C57BL/6 T cells with graft-versus-host disease after an allogeneic hematopoietic cell transplant.

Note on this clone: The gene names given are mouse names. The sequence runs out 1 residue before the end of the CDR3; the remainder is reconstructed from the germline J gene. V is TRBV3 and J is TRBJ2-3; 9 bases are shared with TRBD2. Germline V gene sequence: CDR1 SNHLY, CDR2 FYNGKV (reference sequence). CDR3 length: 16 residues. V lost 3 bases and J lost 0; bases outside the gene matches: 4. Here the CDR3 reads CASSFTGGTSAETLYF. CDR3 DNA (partial): TGTGCCAGCAGCTTCACTGGGGGGACTAGTGCAGAAACGCTGTAT.

On this clone itself: Mouse names are used for the genes. The read ends 1 residue before the CDR3 terminus; that terminus is restored from the germline J gene. The chain is built from TRBV3 and TRBJ2-5; the D is unclear. The germline V gene encodes CDR1 SNHLY and CDR2 FYNGKV (reference sequence). This CDR3 spans 14 amino acids. Trimming cost V 0 bases and J 6 bases, with 10 bases left between them. The covered CDR3 bases are TGTGCCAGCAGCTTAGCGCGGGGTGGGGACACCCAGTAC. Protein sequence: CASSLARGGDTQY. The complete CDR3 reads CASSLARGGDTQYF.

Of note for this clone: Genes and germline come from the mouse. CDR3 protein: CSSSQSGTSGNTLYF. CDR3 bases read: TGCTCCAGCAGTCAATCTGGGACTTCTGGAAATACGCTCTAT. The chain links TRBV23 to TRBJ1-3. The CDR3 end lies 1 residue beyond the end of the read and is filled in from the germline J gene. CDR1 is KGHTA, CDR2 FQNQQP, per germline. This CDR3 has 15 amino acids.

This clone was counted a few times. Germline and genes: mouse. The read comes to an end 1 residue before the CDR3 does, leaving the germline J gene to fill in the end. The chain recombines TRBV16 with TRBJ2-3, with TRBD1 identical over 7 bases. The CDR3 is 15 amino acids. Germline CDR1 reads SGHSA; CDR2 reads FRNQAP. The junction had 6 bases not matched to a gene; V was cut back by 4 bases and J by 2 bases. The part of the CDR3 DNA that was read is TGTGCAAGCAGCTCCACAGGGGTTGATGCAGAAACGCTGTAT. Protein: CASSSTGVDAETLY. The whole CDR3 region reads CASSSTGVDAETLYF.

In the case of this clone: Gene names denote mouse genes. The read is 1 residue too short to cover the CDR3 end, so that end is filled in from the germline J gene. The chain recombines TRBV14 with TRBJ2-7, with TRBD2 matching 11 bases. This CDR3 has 13 residues. Unmatched junction bases numbered 5, after V lost 5 bases and J lost 7 bases. CDR1 SGHDT and CDR2 FRDEAV come from the germline V gene. This CDR3 is CASSTGGAREQYF. Partial CDR3 DNA: TGTGCCAGCAGCACTGGGGGGGCGCGGGAACAGTAC. The full variable domain, completed using reference TRBV14 and TRBJ2-7, is EAGVTQSPRYAVLQEGQAVSFWCDPISGHDTLYWYQQPRDQGPQLLVYFRDEAVIDNSQLPSDRFSAVRPKGTNSTLKIQSAKQGDTATYLCASSTGGAREQYFGPGTRLTVL.

This clone was picked up a small number of times. Germline and genes: mouse. The missing CDR3 end, 1 residue past where the read stops, is filled in from the germline J gene. The chain joins TRBV16 to TRBJ2-7, with 8 bases fitting TRBD1. The CDR3 is made up of 13 amino acids. CDR1 and CDR2 from the germline V gene are SGHSA and FRNQAP. Trimming cost V 1 base and J 4 bases; bases outside gene matches: 0. The CDR3 spells CASSLGQGYEQYF. The sequenced CDR3 bases are TGTGCAAGCAGCTTAGGACAGGGGTATGAACAGTAC.

A word on this clone: Gene names and germline match the mouse. The read terminates 1 residue before the CDR3 end, so the remaining end is supplied by the germline J gene. This rearrangement joins TRBV26 to TRBJ2-7; D ambiguous. V gave up 0 bases and J gave up 0 bases, with 6 bases separating them. The CDR3 has 14 amino acids. Germline CDR1 is KGHPV and CDR2 is FQNQEV (reference sequence). The CDR3 region is CASSLSTISYEQYF. The DNA read from the CDR3 is TGTGCCAGCAGTCTGTCCACAATCTCCTATGAACAGTAC.

With regard to this clone: All gene names here are mouse names. The sequence runs out 1 residue before the end of the CDR3; the remainder is reconstructed from the germline J gene. The chain joins TRBV3 to TRBJ1-5; perhaps TRBD1 as D (5 bases). Looked up from germline, CDR1 is SNHLY and CDR2 is FYNGKV (reference sequence). The CDR3 has 15 residues. Trimming cost V 3 bases and J 3 bases, with 12 bases left between them. CDR3 sequence reads: CASSFRERSNQAPLF. The part of the CDR3 DNA that was read is TGTGCCAGCAGCTTCAGGGAGAGGAGCAACCAGGCTCCGCTT.

On this clone itself: The germline and genes are mouse ones. The DNA read from the CDR3 is TGTGCCAGCAGTTTCTCCCCAGGGAAAGACACCCAGTAC. Translated: CASSFSPGKDTQY. In full, the CDR3 reads CASSFSPGKDTQYF. V and J are TRBV14 and TRBJ2-5, with TRBD1 as a possible D gene (5 bases). Read sequence stops 1 residue before the CDR3 end, and the germline J gene provides the missing end. The CDR3 runs 14 residues. Per the germline V gene, CDR1 is SGHDT and CDR2 is FRDEAV. The germline V and J ends were trimmed by 0 bases and 4 bases, with 9 bases remaining between them.

About this clone: These gene names are mouse names. Coverage ceases 1 residue before the CDR3 finishes, and the germline J gene fills in the end. V and J are TRBV12-2 and TRBJ1-2; the D gene is possibly TRBD1 (6 bases). Trimming took off 2 bases at V and 4 bases at J, with 10 bases between the two ends. Germline CDR1 reads SGHLS; CDR2 reads HYDKME. The CDR3 totals 13 residues. Incomplete CDR3 DNA: TGTGCCAGCTCTCCAACAGGGATCTCCGACTACACC. As protein: CASSPTGISDYT. The complete CDR3 protein is CASSPTGISDYTF.

Only one count was recorded for this clone. The genes and germline here are from mouse. The DNA ends 1 residue before the CDR3 does, and the rest of the CDR3 is filled in from the germline J gene. The gene calls are TRBV26 and TRBJ2-4; a weak D match, TRBD1 (6 bases). The CDR3 is 12 amino acids. In germline, CDR1 is KGHPV, CDR2 FQNQEV (reference sequence). V lost 4 bases and J 5 bases, leaving 7 bases between the germline ends. Partial CDR3 DNA: TGTGCCAGCAGTCCGGACAGAAACACCTTGTAC. This gives the protein CASSPDRNTLY. The full CDR3 protein is CASSPDRNTLYF.

This clone was picked up a small number of times. Gene names denote mouse genes. Coverage ceases 1 residue before the CDR3 finishes, and the germline J gene fills in the end. The gene calls are TRBV3 and TRBJ2-2; possible D gene TRBD1, 5 bases. The ends were cut back, 0 bases at V and 4 bases at J, with 9 bases in the middle. CDR1 and CDR2 (germline): SNHLY, FYNGKV (reference sequence). The CDR3 is 15 amino acids. The CDR3 bases that were read are TGTGCCAGCAGCTTAGCCAGGGCGGGCACCGGGCAGCTCTAC. Protein: CASSLARAGTGQLY. The CDR3 reads in full as CASSLARAGTGQLYF.

In regard to this clone: Gene labels here are mouse ones. The read is 1 residue too short to cover the CDR3 end, so that end is filled in from the germline J gene. V is TRBV3 and J is TRBJ1-2, with 9 bases matching TRBD1. Germline loops: CDR1 SNHLY, CDR2 FYNGKV (reference sequence). The CDR3 has 15 amino acids. The V segment lost 3 bases and the J segment 4 bases; nucleotides outside the gene matches: 6. CDR3: CASSFGTGKGSDYTF. The CDR3 bases that were read are TGTGCCAGCAGCTTCGGGACAGGGAAGGGCTCCGACTACACC.

Note on this clone: Gene names refer to mouse genes. The observed sequence ends 1 residue before the CDR3 terminus, with the missing tail filled in from the germline J gene. This chain joins TRBV14 and TRBJ2-4; D might be TRBD1 (6 bases). The V end lost 4 bases, the J end lost 0 bases, and 9 bases lay between the germline ends. This CDR3 comprises 14 residues. The germline V gene has CDR1 SGHDT and CDR2 FRDEAV. The chain's CDR3 is CASSRDTSQNTLYF. CDR3 DNA (partial): TGTGCCAGCAGTCGGGACACTAGTCAAAACACCTTGTAC.

As concerns this clone: These gene names are mouse names. The sequence runs out 1 residue before the end of the CDR3; the remainder is reconstructed from the germline J gene. The chain has TRBV3 and TRBJ1-3; 8 nucleotides agree with TRBD1. CDR1 is SNHLY, CDR2 FYNGKV, per germline (reference sequence). V trimming: 4 bases; J trimming: 2 bases; junction bases outside the gene matches: 4. The CDR3 length is 15 residues. The CDR3 loop is CASSSSGGAGNTLYF. Incomplete CDR3 DNA: TGTGCCAGCAGCTCCTCAGGGGGCGCTGGAAATACGCTCTAT. Based on the CDR3 plus reference TRBV3 and TRBJ1-3, the full variable domain is GPKVLQIPSHQIIDMGQMVTLNCDPVSNHLYFYWYKQILGQQMEFLVNFYNGKVMEKSKLFKDQFSVERPDGSYFTLKIQPTALEDSAVYFCASSSSGGAGNTLYFGEGSRLIVV.

This clone was detected once. The germline and genes are mouse ones. The read falls 1 residue short of the CDR3 end, and the missing part is taken from the germline J gene. The chain links TRBV26 to TRBJ1-6; D is undetermined. TRBJ1-6 is an ORF for which the function is uncertain. The V gene's germline CDR1 is KGHPV and CDR2 FQNQEV (reference sequence). Between the trimmed V and J ends, which lost 5 bases and 0 bases, there was a span of 5 bases. The length of the CDR3 is 14 residues. The DNA read from the CDR3 is TGTGCCAGCAGTTCAAATTCCTATAATTCGCCCCTCTAC. Protein product: CASSSNSYNSPLY. The whole CDR3 region reads CASSSNSYNSPLYF.

Details on this clone: The gene names here belong to mouse. CDR3 region: CASSPLTGGGTEVFF. CDR3 DNA (partial): TGTGCCAGCAGTCCTCTGACAGGGGGCGGCACAGAAGTCTTC. The rearrangement uses TRBV26 and TRBJ1-1, with 10 bases lining up with TRBD1. The read falls 1 residue short of the CDR3 end, and the missing part is taken from the germline J gene. This CDR3 spans 15 amino acids. V was clipped by 4 bases and J by 4 bases; unmatched bases: 6. Germline CDR1 is KGHPV and CDR2 is FQNQEV (reference sequence).

About this clone: Gene labels here are mouse ones. Read data end 1 residue before the CDR3 end; the end is taken from the germline J gene. V usage is TRBV16 and J usage is TRBJ2-5; 7 positions agree with TRBD1. The CDR3 runs to 14 residues. V lost 0 bases to trimming and J lost 6 bases; unmatched junction nucleotides: 3. CDR1 is SGHSA, CDR2 FRNQAP, per germline. CDR3 DNA, as far as it was read: TGTGCAAGCAGCTTAGATCCGACAGGGGACACCCAGTAC. It codes for CASSLDPTGDTQY. The entire CDR3 is CASSLDPTGDTQYF.

A note on this clone: Genes and germline are mouse. The CDR3 end lies 1 residue beyond the end of the read and is filled in from the germline J gene. The V gene is TRBV13-3, the J gene TRBJ2-1; possibly TRBD1 or TRBD2 for D (6 bases each). Trimming pared 6 bases from V and 3 bases from J, leaving 13 bases between. The CDR3 loop spans 14 amino acids. Germline lookup yields CDR1 NNHDY and CDR2 SYVADS. CDR3 in amino acids: CASIRGRSYAEQFF. The DNA read from the CDR3 is TGTGCCAGCATTCGGGGGCGAAGCTATGCTGAGCAGTTC.

This clone was seen once. Gene names follow the mouse nomenclature. The read ends 1 residue shy of where the CDR3 ends; the end is completed using the germline J gene. V usage is TRBV5 and J usage is TRBJ2-1; 10 bases are shared with TRBD1. This CDR3 is 15 amino acids long. Germline V gives CDR1 LGHNA, CDR2 YNLKQL (reference sequence). The V and J ends lost 4 bases and 7 bases, in that order; junction bases with no gene match: 7. This CDR3 is CASSPRQGAFAEQFF. The CDR3 DNA, read in part, is TGTGCCAGCAGCCCCCGACAGGGGGCATTCGCTGAGCAGTTC.